The 21 T cell receptor beta chains given below trace back to one sample, sequenced in a study of OX40 agonist ivuxolimab in advanced cancers. Data came from immunoSEQ multiplex PCR; TCRdb stores just in-frame clones and leaves some out. The table shows more than 80,000 clones, with approximately 90% occurring only once. The sequenced sample was CD4+ or CD8+ T cells sorted from blood, obtained in a trial of the OX40 agonist ivuxolimab. The receptors shown here come from an adult with an advanced solid tumor such as melanoma, head and neck, liver or kidney cancer.

This chain uses TRBV10-2 with TRBJ2-7; 7 bases are shared with TRBD1. V trimming: 2 bases; J trimming: 5 bases; junction bases outside the gene matches: 12. From germline, CDR1 is WSHSY and CDR2 SAAADI. There are 16 residues in the CDR3. For the CDR3, the DNA is TGCGCCAGCAGTGAGCTAAGGGGAACAGGGGCAAACGAGCAGTACTTC. Translation: CASSELRGTGANEQYF.

The genes are TRBV25-1 and TRBJ1-6, with D maybe TRBD1 (5 bases). Trimming left V 8 bases short and J 10 bases short, with 18 bases between. This CDR3 spans 14 amino acids. From germline, CDR1 is MGHDK and CDR2 SYGVNS. The DNA for the CDR3 is TGTGCCAGCTCTCCCGGGGGAGGAGAATCACCCCTCCACTTT. Its protein is CASSPGGGESPLHF.

The chain joins TRBV13 to TRBJ2-3; possibly TRBD2 for D (5 bases). The CDR3 extends over 15 amino acids. Germline V CDR1 and CDR2: PRHDT, FYEKMQ (reference sequence). V was cut by 0 bases and J by 4 bases, with 11 bases left in between. The CDR3 here is CASSLGTGNADTQYF. CDR3 DNA: TGTGCCAGCAGCTTAGGCACCGGGAACGCAGATACGCAGTATTTT.

The chain is built from TRBV6-1 and TRBJ2-7; D uncertain. V was trimmed by 0 bases and J by 3 bases, leaving 6 bases between them. The germline gives CDR1 MNHNS, CDR2 SASEGT. CDR3 length: 13 amino acids. CDR3 residues: CASSEAQLYEQYF. The CDR3 DNA reads as TGTGCCAGCAGTGAAGCGCAACTCTACGAGCAGTACTTC.

This chain uses TRBV30 with TRBJ2-7; D not certain. In germline, CDR1 is GTSNPN, CDR2 SVGIG (reference sequence). This CDR3 contains 16 residues. V dropped 1 base and J dropped 2 bases, with 18 bases sitting between them. CDR3 protein: CAWSDQISGRTYEQYF. The CDR3 nucleotides are TGTGCCTGGAGTGACCAGATATCCGGACGGACCTACGAGCAGTACTTC.

This clone has only one observation. This rearrangement joins TRBV30 to TRBJ2-5; the D gene is possibly TRBD2 (6 bases). In germline, CDR1 is GTSNPN, CDR2 SVGIG (reference sequence). Deletions cut 0 bases from V and 5 bases from J, with 16 bases between. This CDR3 comprises 15 residues. The CDR3 coding sequence is TGTGCCTGGAGTGTGGGCAGGGTCCGGGAGGAGACCCAGTACTTC. It is translated as CAWSVGRVREETQYF.

The gene calls are TRBV25-1 and TRBJ2-4, with 10 bases matching TRBD1. V shed 4 bases and J 7 bases; nucleotides not matched to a gene: 7. Germline lookup yields CDR1 MGHDK and CDR2 SYGVNS. The CDR3 spans 15 residues. The CDR3 sequence: CASSGVGTGENIQYF. The CDR3 DNA follows: TGTGCCAGCAGTGGGGTGGGGACAGGGGAGAACATTCAGTACTTC.

CDR3 sequence: CASSLGQTQGAGGYTF. DNA for the CDR3: TGTGCCAGCAGCTTAGGGCAGACACAGGGGGCGGGAGGCTACACCTTC. The chain has TRBV7-2 and TRBJ1-2, with 9 bases aligning to TRBD1. V gave up 1 base and J gave up 8 bases; unmatched junction bases: 11. Per germline, CDR1 SGHTA and CDR2 FQGNSA. This CDR3 is built from 16 residues.

This clone has just one count. V and J are TRBV29-1 and TRBJ2-2, with D uncertain. V was shortened by 6 bases and J by 0 bases, with 8 bases between the two germline ends. The CDR3 is 13 amino acids. Per the germline V gene, CDR1 is SQVTM and CDR2 is ANQGSEA. The CDR3 DNA reads TGCAGCGTCTTACAACCGAACACCGGGGAGCTGTTTTTT. Encoded protein: CSVLQPNTGELFF.

V gene TRBV30 combines with J gene TRBJ2-7; D perhaps matches TRBD1 (5 bases). This CDR3 has 13 amino acids. V was trimmed by 8 bases and J by 6 bases, leaving 20 bases between them. Germline CDR1 is GTSNPN and CDR2 is SVGIG (reference sequence). CDR3 coding DNA: TGTGCCCTGGCCAGGGAATGGGCTCGCGAGCAGTACTTC. Its translation: CALAREWAREQYF.

The J gene is TRBJ1-2, the V gene TRBV18; D possibly corresponds to TRBD1 (6 bases). CDR3 length: 15 residues. CDR1 KGHSH and CDR2 LQKENI come from the germline V gene. Trimming cost V 3 bases and J 6 bases, with 17 bases left between them. In DNA form, the CDR3 reads TGTGCCAGCTCACCTGACCCATGGCAGGGGAATGGCTACACCTTC. Amino acid sequence: CASSPDPWQGNGYTF.

This sequence joins TRBV5-1 and TRBJ2-1; 7 positions agree with TRBD2. Germline V gene sequence: CDR1 SGHRS, CDR2 YFSETQ. The junction had 9 bases not matched to a gene; V was cut back by 3 bases and J by 9 bases. CDR3 length: 14 amino acids. The CDR3 here is CASSWGGPTGEQFF. The CDR3 nucleotides read TGCGCCAGCAGCTGGGGGGGACCTACAGGTGAGCAGTTCTTC.

The chain joins TRBV5-1 to TRBJ1-1, with D maybe TRBD1 (6 bases). The CDR3 spans 17 residues. Between the trimmed V and J ends, which lost 1 base and 1 base, there was a span of 17 bases. Germline V gene lookup returns CDR1 SGHRS and CDR2 YFSETQ. This CDR3 is CASSLRGLGAGNTEAFF. The CDR3 DNA reads as TGCGCCAGCAGCTTGAGGGGGTTGGGGGCAGGGAACACTGAAGCTTTCTTT. The full variable domain, its missing parts supplied by reference TRBV5-1 and TRBJ1-1, is KAGVTQTPRYLIKTRGQQVTLSCSPISGHRSVSWYQQTPGQGLQFLFEYFSETQRNKGNFPGRFSGRQFSNSRSEMNVSTLELGDSALYLCASSLRGLGAGNTEAFFGQGTRLTVV.

This chain joins TRBV5-6 and TRBJ1-1; the match to TRBD1 covers 8 bases. There are 15 residues in the CDR3. V dropped 3 bases and J dropped 3; count of bases not matched to a gene: 7. Germline assignment: CDR1 SGHDT and CDR2 YYEEEE. As DNA, the CDR3 is TGTGCCAGCAGCTCCCGGACAGGGAAGTACACTGAAGCTTTCTTT. Its protein product is CASSSRTGKYTEAFF.

V and J are TRBV4-3 and TRBJ1-2; D might be TRBD1 (6 bases). Germline values: CDR1 LGHNA, CDR2 YSLEER. V shed 0 bases and J shed 1 base, with 9 bases lying between them. The CDR3 sequence is 15 residues long. CDR3 in amino acids: CASSQDRTVNYGYTF. CDR3 nucleotide sequence: TGCGCCAGCAGCCAAGATAGGACAGTTAACTATGGCTACACCTTC.

J is TRBJ1-2 and V is TRBV6-6; no definite D call. V dropped 0 bases and J dropped 5 bases, with 10 bases sitting between them. This CDR3 has 14 residues. The germline V gene encodes CDR1 MNHNY and CDR2 SVGAGI (reference sequence). Here the CDR3 reads CASSYSVQYYGYTF. The CDR3 coding sequence is TGTGCCAGCAGTTACTCGGTTCAGTATTATGGCTACACCTTC.

This clone showed up just a few times. The genes are TRBV29-1 and TRBJ1-1; 8 bases are shared with TRBD1. The V gene's germline CDR1 is SQVTM and CDR2 ANQGSEA. The CDR3 contains 12 residues. With V trimmed by 3 bases and J by 8 bases, 5 bases remained unmatched. CDR3 loop: CSVDRTGREAFF. CDR3 DNA sequence: TGCAGCGTTGATAGGACAGGGCGAGAAGCTTTCTTT.

The V gene is TRBV18, the J gene TRBJ2-7; TRBD1 is a possible D gene (5 bases). This CDR3 has 14 amino acids. The germline gives CDR1 KGHSH, CDR2 LQKENI. V lost 1 base and J 7 bases, leaving 14 bases between the germline ends. The CDR3 sequence is CASSPLQGGREQYF. As DNA, the CDR3 is TGTGCCAGCTCACCACTCCAGGGTGGGCGTGAGCAGTACTTC.

This clone came up once. The genes are TRBV5-1 and TRBJ2-2; perhaps TRBD2 as D (6 bases). V was cut by 1 base and J by 2 bases, with 12 bases left in between. This CDR3 is built from 16 residues. Germline V CDR1 and CDR2: SGHRS, YFSETQ. For the CDR3, the DNA is TGCGCCAGCAGCTTGACTACTAGCTTAAACACCGGGGAGCTGTTTTTT. Translation: CASSLTTSLNTGELFF.

The CDR3 region is CASSLQSAGRGETQYF. DNA of the CDR3: TGTGCCAGCAGCTTACAGTCGGCGGGGCGGGGAGAGACCCAGTACTTC. This chain joins TRBV7-8 and TRBJ2-5, with D tentatively TRBD2 (6 bases). Germline-derived CDR1 and CDR2 are SGHVS and FQNEAQ. V lost 2 bases and J lost 4, with 17 bases in between. This CDR3 comprises 16 residues.

The chain couples TRBV30 to TRBJ1-1; D call uncertain. Germline CDR1 is GTSNPN and CDR2 is SVGIG (reference sequence). The CDR3 totals 11 residues. The germline V and J ends were trimmed by 8 bases and 2 bases, with 9 bases remaining between them. For the CDR3, the DNA is TGTGCCCTCGAGCGAAACACTGAAGCTTTCTTT. Its protein is CALERNTEAFF.